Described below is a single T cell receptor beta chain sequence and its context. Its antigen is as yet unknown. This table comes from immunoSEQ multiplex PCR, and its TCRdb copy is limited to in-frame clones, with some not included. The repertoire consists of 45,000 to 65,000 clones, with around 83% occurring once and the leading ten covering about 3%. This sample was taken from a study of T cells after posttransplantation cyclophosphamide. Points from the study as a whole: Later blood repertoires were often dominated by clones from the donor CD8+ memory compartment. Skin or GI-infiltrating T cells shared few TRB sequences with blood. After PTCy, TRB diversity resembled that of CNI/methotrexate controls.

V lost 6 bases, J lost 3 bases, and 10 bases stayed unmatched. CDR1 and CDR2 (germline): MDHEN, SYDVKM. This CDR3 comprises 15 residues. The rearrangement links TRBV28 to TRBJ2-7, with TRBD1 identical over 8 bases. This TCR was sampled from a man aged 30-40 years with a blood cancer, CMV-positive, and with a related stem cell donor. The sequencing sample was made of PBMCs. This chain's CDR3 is CASSSAGTGHYEQYF. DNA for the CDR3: TGTGCCAGCAGCTCTGCGGGGACAGGCCACTACGAGCAGTACTTC. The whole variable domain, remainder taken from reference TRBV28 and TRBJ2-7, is DVKVTQSSRYLVKRTGEKVFLECVQDMDHENMFWYRQDPGLGLRLIYFSYDVKMKEKGDIPEGYSVSREKKERFSLILESASTNQTSMYLCASSSAGTGHYEQYFGPGTRLTVT.